Listed below are T cell receptor beta chains from one sample, sequenced in a study of T cell responses to AZD1222 COVID-19 vaccine. Sequencing was performed with immunoSEQ multiplex PCR; in TCRdb, only in-frame clones are kept and a portion is missing. The table shows 82,000 or so clones, with roughly 90% occurring only once. The starting material was peripheral blood, obtained on day 0 of AZD1222 vaccination. These receptors came from an adult in good health. CDR3s include the opening cysteine and the closing phenylalanine or tryptophan. The D gene is left open where the match is weak. Clone size, where shown, is once, few, many, or a class for clones that have expanded.

CDR3nt | CDR3aa | v_gene | abundance | d_gene | j_gene | len
TGTGCCAGCAGTTCTTCCGGGACAGGGGATCCTGAAGCTTTCTTT | CASSSSGTGDPEAFF | TRBV28 | . | TRBD1 | TRBJ1-1 | 15
TGTGCCAGCAGCGCAGGGGACAGACCAACTAACTATGGCTACACCTTC | CASSAGDRPTNYGYTF | TRBV9 | . | TRBD1 | TRBJ1-2 | 16
TGCGCCAGCAGTCAGACCTGGAGCTCTGGAAACACCATATATTTT | CASSQTWSSGNTIYF | TRBV4-1 | . | . | TRBJ1-3 | 15
TGTGCCACCAGCAACGGCAGACTAGCGGGGGGGCTAGAGACCCAGTACTTC | CATSNGRLAGGLETQYF | TRBV15 | . | TRBD2 | TRBJ2-5 | 17
TGTGCTAGCAGCCTGAACACAGGGGAAAATTCACCCCTCCACTTT | CASSLNTGENSPLHF | TRBV7-7 | . | TRBD1 | TRBJ1-6 | 15
TGTGCCAGCAGCCCCGCGGGGGGGGCAGGGCTTAACTATGGCTACACCTTC | CASSPAGGAGLNYGYTF | TRBV7-2 | . | . | TRBJ1-2 | 17
TGTGCCAGCAGTTTAGCGCGGGGGGGCGAGCAGTACTTC | CASSLARGGEQYF | TRBV12-3/TRBV12-4 | once | TRBD2 | TRBJ2-7 | 13
TGCGCCAGCAGATCCTTGGACGGCTCTAATTCACCCCTCCACTTT | CASRSLDGSNSPLHF | TRBV5-1 | . | . | TRBJ1-6 | 15
TGTGCCAGCACCGAGGGGGGGAAGGCCACCGGGGAGCTGTTTTTT | CASTEGGKATGELFF | TRBV2 | once | . | TRBJ2-2 | 15
TGTGCCAGCAGGGATGGGGCGGGGAACACCGGGGAGCTGTTTTTT | CASRDGAGNTGELFF | TRBV2 | . | . | TRBJ2-2 | 15
TGTGCCAGCAGCCCGACTATACAGGTAGCCTACGAGCAGTACTTC | CASSPTIQVAYEQYF | TRBV11-2 | . | . | TRBJ2-7 | 15
TGTGCCATCAGTGGAGGGCGGCGGAGGACTGAAGCTTTCTTT | CAISGGRRRTEAFF | TRBV10-3 | . | . | TRBJ1-1 | 14
TGTGCCAGCAGCAAAGAAAGGGGCCAGGGCGGCGGGGAGCTGTTTTTT | CASSKERGQGGGELFF | TRBV21-1 | . | . | TRBJ2-2 | 16
TGTGCCAGCAGCCTCAGGGGGAGCTCTGGAAACACCATATATTTT | CASSLRGSSGNTIYF | TRBV7-9 | . | TRBD1 | TRBJ1-3 | 15
TGTGCCAGCAGCGTAGGTCCCGCGGGGGGAAACAATGAGCAGTTCTTC | CASSVGPAGGNNEQFF | TRBV9 | . | TRBD2 | TRBJ2-1 | 16
TGTGCCAGCAGCTTATGGGTTGGTGACGAAGTGAACACCGGGGAGCTGTTTTTT | CASSLWVGDEVNTGELFF | TRBV7-2 | few | . | TRBJ2-2 | 18
TGTGCCAGCAGTTTGGGAGAGAGCAATCAGCCCCAGCATTTT | CASSLGESNQPQHF | TRBV28 | . | . | TRBJ1-5 | 14
TGCGCCAGCAGTGATTGGGGGGACAGCTCCTACGAGCAGTACTTC | CASSDWGDSSYEQYF | TRBV10-2 | . | . | TRBJ2-7 | 15
TGTGCCTGGAGTGTGAGCGGTCGTGGGTCACCCCTCCACTTT | CAWSVSGRGSPLHF | TRBV30 | . | . | TRBJ1-6 | 14
TGTGCCAGCAGGATACTAGCGGGGAAATTCTCCTACAATGAGCAGTTCTTC | CASRILAGKFSYNEQFF | TRBV28 | . | TRBD2 | TRBJ2-1 | 17
TGTGCCAGCAATACCGGGACAGGGCACAATGAGCAGTTCTTC | CASNTGTGHNEQFF | TRBV11-2 | . | TRBD1 | TRBJ2-1 | 14
TGTGCCAGCAGCTTAGGGGGGTCGGTTCAGCCCCAGCATTTT | CASSLGGSVQPQHF | TRBV7-2 | . | . | TRBJ1-5 | 14
TGTGCCAGCAGCCCTCACAGAGGACCCTTAACCTACGAGCAGTACTTC | CASSPHRGPLTYEQYF | TRBV7-2 | . | . | TRBJ2-7 | 16
TGCAGCGTTGACAGGGGCTCCTATGGCTACACCTTC | CSVDRGSYGYTF | TRBV29-1 | . | . | TRBJ1-2 | 12
TGCGCCAGCAGCCAAGATCGGCCAGCGGGGGGTTACACAGATACGCAGTATTTT | CASSQDRPAGGYTDTQYF | TRBV4-3 | once | TRBD2 | TRBJ2-3 | 18
TGTGCCACCAGTGACCCATGGACTGAAGCTTTCTTT | CATSDPWTEAFF | TRBV24-1 | . | . | TRBJ1-1 | 12
TGTGCCAGCAGCGTACTAGCGGCTAACAATGAGCAGTTCTTC | CASSVLAANNEQFF | TRBV9 | . | TRBD2 | TRBJ2-1 | 14
TGTGCCACCAGCAGAGGGACTAGCGGAGATACGCAGTATTTT | CATSRGTSGDTQYF | TRBV15 | . | TRBD2 | TRBJ2-3 | 14
TGTGCCAGCAGCCAATTCCTGACAGGGGAGTACGAGCAGTACTTC | CASSQFLTGEYEQYF | TRBV14 | . | TRBD1 | TRBJ2-7 | 15
TGTGCCAGCTCACCGGACTTAGATGGCTCCCAGCATTTT | CASSPDLDGSQHF | TRBV18 | . | . | TRBJ1-5 | 13
TGTGCCAGCAGTGTAGGATCTCAGCCCCAGCATTTT | CASSVGSQPQHF | TRBV7-9 | . | . | TRBJ1-5 | 12